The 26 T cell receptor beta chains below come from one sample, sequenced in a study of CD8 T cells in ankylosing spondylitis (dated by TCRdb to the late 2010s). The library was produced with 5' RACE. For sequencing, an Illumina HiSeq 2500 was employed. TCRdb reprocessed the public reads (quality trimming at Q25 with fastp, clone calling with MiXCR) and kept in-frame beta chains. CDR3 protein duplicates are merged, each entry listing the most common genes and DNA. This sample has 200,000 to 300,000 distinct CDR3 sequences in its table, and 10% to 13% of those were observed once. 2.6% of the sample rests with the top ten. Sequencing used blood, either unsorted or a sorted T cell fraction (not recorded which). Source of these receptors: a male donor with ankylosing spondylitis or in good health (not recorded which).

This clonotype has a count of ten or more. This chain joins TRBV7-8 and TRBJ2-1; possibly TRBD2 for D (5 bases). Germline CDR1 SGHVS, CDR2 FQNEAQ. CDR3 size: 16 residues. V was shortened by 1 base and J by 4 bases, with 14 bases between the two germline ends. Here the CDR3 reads CASSLGPTDLYNEQFF. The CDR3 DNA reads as TGTGCCAGCAGCTTAGGTCCGACGGACTTATACAATGAGCAGTTCTTC. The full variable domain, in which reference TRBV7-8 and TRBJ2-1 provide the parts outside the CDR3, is GAGVSQSPRYKVAKRGQDVALRCDPISGHVSLFWYQQALGQGPEFLTYFQNEAQLDKSGLPSDRFFAERPEGSVSTLKIQRTQQEDSAVYLCASSLGPTDLYNEQFFGPGTRLTVL.

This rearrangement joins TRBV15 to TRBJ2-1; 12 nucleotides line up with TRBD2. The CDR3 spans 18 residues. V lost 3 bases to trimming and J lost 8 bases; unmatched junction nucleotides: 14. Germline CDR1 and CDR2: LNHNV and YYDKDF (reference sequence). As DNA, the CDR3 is TGTGCCACCAGCAGCTCCAAAGTCTCTAGCGGGGGGGGCGATGAGCAGTTCTTC. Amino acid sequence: CATSSSKVSSGGGDEQFF.

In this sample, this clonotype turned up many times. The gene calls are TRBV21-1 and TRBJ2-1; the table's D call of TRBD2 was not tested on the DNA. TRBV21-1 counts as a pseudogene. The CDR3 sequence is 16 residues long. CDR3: CASSKVRGSVYNEQFF. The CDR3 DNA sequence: TGTGCCAGCAGCAAAGTGCGAGGGTCTGTCTACAATGAGCAGTTCTTC.

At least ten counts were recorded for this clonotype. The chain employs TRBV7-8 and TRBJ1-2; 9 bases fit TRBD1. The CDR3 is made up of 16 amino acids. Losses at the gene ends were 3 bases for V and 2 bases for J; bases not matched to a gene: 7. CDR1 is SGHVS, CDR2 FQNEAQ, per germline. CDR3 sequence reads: CASSLAGTGLNYGYTF. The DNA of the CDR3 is TGTGCCAGCAGCTTGGCCGGGACAGGGCTCAACTATGGCTACACCTTC.

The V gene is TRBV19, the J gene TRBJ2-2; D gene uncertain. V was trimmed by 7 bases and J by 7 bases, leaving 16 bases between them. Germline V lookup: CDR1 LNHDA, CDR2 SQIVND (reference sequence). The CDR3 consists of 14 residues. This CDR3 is CASKGWTGDGELFF. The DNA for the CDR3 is TGTGCCAGTAAGGGCTGGACCGGAGACGGGGAGCTGTTTTTT.

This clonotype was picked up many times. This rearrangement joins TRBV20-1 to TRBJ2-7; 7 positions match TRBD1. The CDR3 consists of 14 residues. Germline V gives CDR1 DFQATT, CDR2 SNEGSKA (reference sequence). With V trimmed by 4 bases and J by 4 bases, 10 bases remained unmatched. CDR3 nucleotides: TGCAGTGCTACCCTCCCGGGACAGAAGTACGAGCAGTACTTC. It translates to CSATLPGQKYEQYF.

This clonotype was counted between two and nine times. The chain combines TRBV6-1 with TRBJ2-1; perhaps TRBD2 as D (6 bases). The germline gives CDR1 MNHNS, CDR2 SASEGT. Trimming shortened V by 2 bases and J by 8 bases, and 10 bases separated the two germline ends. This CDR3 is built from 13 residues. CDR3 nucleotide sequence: TGTGCCAGCAGTGAACGGAGGGTCCATGAGCAGTTCTTC. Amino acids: CASSERRVHEQFF.

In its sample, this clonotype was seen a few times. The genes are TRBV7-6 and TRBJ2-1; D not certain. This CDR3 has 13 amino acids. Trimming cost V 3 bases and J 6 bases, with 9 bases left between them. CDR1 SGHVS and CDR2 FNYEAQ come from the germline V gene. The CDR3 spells CASSFGNLNEQFF. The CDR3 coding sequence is TGTGCCAGCAGCTTTGGCAACCTCAATGAGCAGTTCTTC.

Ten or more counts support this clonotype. The CDR3 is CASSLGPWGGETQYF. The CDR3 DNA reads TGTGCCAGCAGCCTGGGACCCTGGGGGGGAGAGACCCAGTACTTC. The V gene is TRBV7-2, the J gene TRBJ2-5; TRBD2 matches 7 bases. Germline V gives CDR1 SGHTA, CDR2 FQGNSA. Trimming took 5 bases from V and 4 from J; bases not matched to a gene: 10. This CDR3 region has 15 residues.

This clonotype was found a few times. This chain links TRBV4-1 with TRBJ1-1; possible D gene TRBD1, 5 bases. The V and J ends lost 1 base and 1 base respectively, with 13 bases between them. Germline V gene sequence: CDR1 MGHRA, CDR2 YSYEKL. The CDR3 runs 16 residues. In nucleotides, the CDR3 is TGCGCCAGCAGCCAAGCAGAACAGGCGGAGAACACTGAAGCTTTCTTT. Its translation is CASSQAEQAENTEAFF.

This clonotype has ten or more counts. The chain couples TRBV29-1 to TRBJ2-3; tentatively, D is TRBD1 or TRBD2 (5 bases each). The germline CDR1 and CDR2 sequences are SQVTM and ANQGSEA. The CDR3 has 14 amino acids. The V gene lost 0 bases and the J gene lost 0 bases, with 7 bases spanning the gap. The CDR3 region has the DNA TGCAGCGTTGAAGACCGGGACAGCACAGATACGCAGTATTTT. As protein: CSVEDRDSTDTQYF.

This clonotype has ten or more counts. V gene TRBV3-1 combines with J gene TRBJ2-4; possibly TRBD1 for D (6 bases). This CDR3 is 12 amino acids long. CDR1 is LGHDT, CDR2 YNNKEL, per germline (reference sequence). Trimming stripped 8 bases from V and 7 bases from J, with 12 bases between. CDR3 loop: CASRGGGNIQYF. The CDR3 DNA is TGTGCCAGCCGAGGGGGTGGGAACATTCAGTACTTC.

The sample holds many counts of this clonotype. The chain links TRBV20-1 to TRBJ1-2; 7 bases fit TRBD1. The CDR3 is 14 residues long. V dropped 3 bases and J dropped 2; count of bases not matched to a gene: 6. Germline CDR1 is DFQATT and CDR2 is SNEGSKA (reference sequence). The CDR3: CSASYPGQNYGYTF. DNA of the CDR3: TGCAGTGCTAGTTACCCGGGACAGAACTATGGCTACACCTTC.

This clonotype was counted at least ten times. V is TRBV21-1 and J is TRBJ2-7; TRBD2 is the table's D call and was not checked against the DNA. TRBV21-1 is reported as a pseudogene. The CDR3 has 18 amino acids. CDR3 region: CASSPLMGLAVGAYEQYF. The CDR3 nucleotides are TGTGCCAGCAGCCCCCTAATGGGACTAGCGGTGGGGGCCTACGAGCAGTACTTC.

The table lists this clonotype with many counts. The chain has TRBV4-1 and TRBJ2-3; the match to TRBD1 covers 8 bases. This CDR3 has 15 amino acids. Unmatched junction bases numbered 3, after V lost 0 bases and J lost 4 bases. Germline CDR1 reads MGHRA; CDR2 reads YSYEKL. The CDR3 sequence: CASSQDQGASDTQYF. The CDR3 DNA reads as TGCGCCAGCAGCCAAGATCAGGGGGCCTCAGATACGCAGTATTTT.

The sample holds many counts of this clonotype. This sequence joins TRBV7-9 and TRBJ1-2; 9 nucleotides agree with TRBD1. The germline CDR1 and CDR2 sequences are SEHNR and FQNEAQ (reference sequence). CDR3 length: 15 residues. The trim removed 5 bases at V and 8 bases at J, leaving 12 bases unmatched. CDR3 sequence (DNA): TGTGCCAGCAGCCGTAAACCGGGACAGGGAGTCGGCTACACCTTC. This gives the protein CASSRKPGQGVGYTF.

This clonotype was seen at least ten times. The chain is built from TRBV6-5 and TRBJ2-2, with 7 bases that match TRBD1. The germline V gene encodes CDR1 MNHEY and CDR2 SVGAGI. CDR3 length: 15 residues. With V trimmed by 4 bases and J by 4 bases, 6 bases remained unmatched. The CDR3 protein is CASSFNRGPTGELFF. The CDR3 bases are TGTGCCAGCAGTTTCAACAGGGGCCCCACCGGGGAGCTGTTTTTT.

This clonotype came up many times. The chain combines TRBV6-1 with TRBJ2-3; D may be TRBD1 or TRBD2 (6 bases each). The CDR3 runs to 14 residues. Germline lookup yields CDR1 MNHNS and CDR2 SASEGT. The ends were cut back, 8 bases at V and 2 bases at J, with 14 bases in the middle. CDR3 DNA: TGTGCCAGCCACCGCCCGGGGGCCACAGATACGCAGTATTTT. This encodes CASHRPGATDTQYF.

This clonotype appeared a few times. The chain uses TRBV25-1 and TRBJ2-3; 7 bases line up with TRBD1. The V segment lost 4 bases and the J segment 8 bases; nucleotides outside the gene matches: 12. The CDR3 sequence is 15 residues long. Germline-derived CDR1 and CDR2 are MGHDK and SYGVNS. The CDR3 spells CASSVGTGASGTQYF. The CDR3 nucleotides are TGTGCCAGCAGTGTGGGTACAGGGGCCTCTGGTACGCAGTATTTT.

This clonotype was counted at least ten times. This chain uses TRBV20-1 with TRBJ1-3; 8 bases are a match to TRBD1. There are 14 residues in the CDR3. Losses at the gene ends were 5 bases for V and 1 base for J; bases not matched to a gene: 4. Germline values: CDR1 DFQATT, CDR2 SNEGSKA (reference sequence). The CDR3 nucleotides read TGCAGTGCTGTACAGGGGGTATCTGGAAACACCATATATTTT. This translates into CSAVQGVSGNTIYF.

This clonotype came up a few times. For the CDR3, the DNA is TGTGCCAGCAGCCCAGGGGACTTTTCAGATACGCAGTATTTT. Protein product: CASSPGDFSDTQYF. This chain joins TRBV7-2 and TRBJ2-3; D tentatively reads TRBD1 or TRBD2 (6 bases each). CDR1 is SGHTA, CDR2 FQGNSA, per germline. The CDR3 is 14 amino acids. V was clipped by 5 bases and J by 4 bases, with 13 bases between them.

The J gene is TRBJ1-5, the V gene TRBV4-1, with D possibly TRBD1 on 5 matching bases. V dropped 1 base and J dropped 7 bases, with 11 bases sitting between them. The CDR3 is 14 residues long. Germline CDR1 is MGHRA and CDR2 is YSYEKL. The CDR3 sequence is CASSQVQGRQPQHF. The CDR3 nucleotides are TGCGCCAGCAGCCAAGTTCAGGGACGCCAGCCCCAGCATTTT.

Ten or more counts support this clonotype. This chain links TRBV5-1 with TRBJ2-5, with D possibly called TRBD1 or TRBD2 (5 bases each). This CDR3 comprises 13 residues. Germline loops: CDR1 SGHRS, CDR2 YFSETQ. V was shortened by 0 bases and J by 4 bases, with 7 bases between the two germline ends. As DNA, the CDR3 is TGCGCCAGCAGCTTGGATGGGGGAGAGACCCAGTACTTC. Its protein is CASSLDGGETQYF. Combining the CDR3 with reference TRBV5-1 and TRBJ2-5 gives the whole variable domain KAGVTQTPRYLIKTRGQQVTLSCSPISGHRSVSWYQQTPGQGLQFLFEYFSETQRNKGNFPGRFSGRQFSNSRSEMNVSTLELGDSALYLCASSLDGGETQYFGPGTRLLVL.

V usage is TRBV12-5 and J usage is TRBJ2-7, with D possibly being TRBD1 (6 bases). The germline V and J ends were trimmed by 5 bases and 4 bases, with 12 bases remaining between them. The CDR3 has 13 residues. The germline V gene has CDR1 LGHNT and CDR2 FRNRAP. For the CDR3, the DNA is TGTGCTAGTGGTCTAGGGGGACCATACGAGCAGTACTTC. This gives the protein CASGLGGPYEQYF.

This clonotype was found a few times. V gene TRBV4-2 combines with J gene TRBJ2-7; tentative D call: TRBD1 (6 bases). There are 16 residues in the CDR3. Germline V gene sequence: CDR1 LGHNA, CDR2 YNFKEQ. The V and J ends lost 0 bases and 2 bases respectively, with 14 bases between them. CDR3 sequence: CASSQELGQATYEQYF. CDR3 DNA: TGTGCCAGCAGCCAAGAGCTGGGACAAGCCACCTACGAGCAGTACTTC.

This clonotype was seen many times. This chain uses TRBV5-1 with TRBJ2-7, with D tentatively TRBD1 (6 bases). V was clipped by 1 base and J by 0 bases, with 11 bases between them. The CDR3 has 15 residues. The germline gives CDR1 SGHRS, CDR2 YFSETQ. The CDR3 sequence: CASSLRGGFSYEQYF. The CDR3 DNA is TGCGCCAGCAGCTTGAGAGGGGGTTTCTCCTACGAGCAGTACTTC.